The T cell receptor beta chain described here comes from a study of OX40 agonist ivuxolimab in advanced cancers. Overall study context: Ivuxolimab, which patients received intravenously every 2 weeks, was dosed at 0.01 to 10 mg/kg. Broader study findings: By week 6 at 0.1 to 3.0 mg/kg, blood CD4+ and CD8+ T cells had expanded clonally. The study found that CD8+ T cells averaged more expanded clones than CD4+.

A note on this clone: The antigen remains unidentified.

Trimming stripped 4 bases from V and 5 bases from J, with 15 bases between. The CDR3 has 14 amino acids. From germline, CDR1 is PRHDT and CDR2 FYEKMQ (reference sequence). Produced via immunoSEQ multiplex PCR; TCRdb's table is partial and in-frame only. The sample lists some 95,000 clones, about 92% seen once, with 0.51% in the top ten. The sample here was CD4+ or CD8+ T cells sorted from blood, taken in a trial of the OX40 agonist ivuxolimab. The V gene is TRBV13, the J gene TRBJ2-7; D might be TRBD2 (6 bases). The sequence was collected from an adult with an advanced solid tumor such as melanoma, head and neck, liver or kidney cancer. The CDR3 DNA follows: TGTGCCAGCAGCTACAGGACGGGAGTGCACGAGCAGTACTTC. Translating it yields CASSYRTGVHEQYF. The whole variable domain, remainder taken from reference TRBV13 and TRBJ2-7, is AAGVIQSPRHLIKEKRETATLKCYPIPRHDTVYWYQQGPGQDPQFLISFYEKMQSDKGSIPDRFSAQQFSDYHSELNMSSLELGDSALYFCASSYRTGVHEQYFGPGTRLTVT.